Following are 31 T cell receptor beta chains from one sample sequenced in a study of OX40 agonist ivuxolimab in advanced cancers. Sequenced by immunoSEQ multiplex PCR; TCRdb stores in-frame clones only, minus some. The sample includes 52,000 or so clones, 94% of them seen just once. Sample: CD4+ or CD8+ T cells sorted from blood, taken in a trial of the OX40 agonist ivuxolimab. These receptors came from an adult with an advanced solid tumor such as melanoma, head and neck, liver or kidney cancer.

The rearrangement uses TRBV5-8 and TRBJ2-5; TRBD2 is a possible D gene (6 bases). Germline CDR1 SGHTS, CDR2 YDEGEE. This CDR3 comprises 15 residues. V dropped 3 bases and J dropped 1 base, with 13 bases sitting between them. CDR3 in DNA: TGTGCCAGCAGCTCCCGCGGGACGGCCCAAGAGACCCAGTACTTC. Encoded protein: CASSSRGTAQETQYF.

The genes are TRBV15 and TRBJ1-1; D is undetermined. This CDR3 spans 10 amino acids. The V end was cut by 9 bases, the J end by 6 bases, with 8 bases between. Germline values: CDR1 LNHNV, CDR2 YYDKDF (reference sequence). CDR3 sequence: CATRGSEAFF. The CDR3 DNA sequence: TGTGCCACTCGCGGGTCTGAAGCTTTCTTT.

This clone was picked up a small number of times. V gene TRBV6-5 combines with J gene TRBJ1-2; D is uncertain. Germline CDR1 is MNHEY and CDR2 is SVGAGI. CDR3 length: 12 amino acids. The V end was cut by 2 bases, the J end by 8 bases, with 9 bases between. CDR3 nucleotides: TGTGCCAGCAGTTACCCCAGCGGGGGCTACACCTTC. It is translated as CASSYPSGGYTF.

The chain employs TRBV6-5 and TRBJ2-5; D gene unclear. The CDR3 spans 12 residues. V was cut by 6 bases and J by 5 bases, with 10 bases left in between. Germline V lookup: CDR1 MNHEY, CDR2 SVGAGI. The CDR3 sequence: CASSDSGETQYF. DNA for the CDR3: TGTGCCAGCAGCGACTCGGGCGAGACCCAGTACTTC.

The chain combines TRBV7-8 with TRBJ2-3; the match to TRBD2 covers 14 bases. The CDR3 totals 15 residues. V dropped 6 bases and J dropped 6; count of bases not matched to a gene: 5. Germline CDR1 is SGHVS and CDR2 is FQNEAQ. CDR3 loop: CASRKGLAGVDTQYF. CDR3 coding DNA: TGTGCCAGCAGAAAGGGACTAGCGGGAGTCGATACGCAGTATTTT.

The chain uses TRBV7-9 and TRBJ1-5; the D gene is possibly TRBD1 (5 bases). V lost 8 bases and J 6 bases, leaving 14 bases between the germline ends. Per the germline V gene, CDR1 is SEHNR and CDR2 is FQNEAQ (reference sequence). The CDR3 is 13 residues long. The CDR3 nucleotides read TGTGCCAGCGGCCTGGGGGGAAGTCAGCCCCAGCATTTT. This translates into CASGLGGSQPQHF. The variable domain in full, with the rest retrieved from reference TRBV7-9 and TRBJ1-5, is DTGVSQNPRHKITKRGQNVTFRCDPISEHNRLYWYRQTLGQGPEFLTYFQNEAQLEKSRLLSDRFSAERPKGSFSTLEIQRTEQGDSAMYLCASGLGGSQPQHFGDGTRLSIL.

The chain is built from TRBV14 and TRBJ2-7, with 12 bases that match TRBD1. The germline gives CDR1 SGHDN, CDR2 FVKESK. The V segment lost 0 bases and the J segment 5 bases; nucleotides outside the gene matches: 11. The CDR3 covers 18 residues. The CDR3 coding sequence is TGTGCCAGCAGCCAAGATCATAGGGTGGGACAGGGGGCCCACGAGCAGTACTTC. Its translation: CASSQDHRVGQGAHEQYF.

The sample holds one count of this clone. The chain recombines TRBV5-4 with TRBJ1-2; the D is unclear. Looked up from germline, CDR1 is SGHNT and CDR2 is YYREEE (reference sequence). The V end lost 2 bases, the J end lost 7 bases, and 6 bases lay between the germline ends. The CDR3 runs to 11 residues. CDR3 in amino acids: CASSFSGGYTF. The CDR3 DNA follows: TGTGCCAGCAGCTTTTCGGGTGGCTACACCTTC.

The genes are TRBV27 and TRBJ2-1; 10 bases are shared with TRBD2. The germline gives CDR1 MNHEY, CDR2 SMNVEV (reference sequence). J lost 10 bases, V lost 7 bases, and 13 bases had no gene match. The CDR3 is made up of 15 amino acids. CDR3 nucleotides: TGTGCCAGCACCTACGGGGCTAGCGGGAGAACCGAGCAGTTCTTC. Protein sequence: CASTYGASGRTEQFF.

The J gene is TRBJ2-3, the V gene TRBV11-2, with a tentative D call TRBD2 (6 bases). V was trimmed by 3 bases and J by 1 base, leaving 11 bases between them. CDR3 length: 15 residues. Germline V gene sequence: CDR1 SGHAT, CDR2 FQNNGV. CDR3 amino acids: CASSFAGWGTDTQYF. For the CDR3, the DNA is TGTGCCAGCAGCTTTGCGGGGTGGGGCACAGATACGCAGTATTTT.

The rearrangement links TRBV12-5 to TRBJ2-6; no clear D gene. CDR3 length: 16 amino acids. Trimming stripped 6 bases from V and 0 bases from J, with 12 bases between. Germline V gives CDR1 LGHNT, CDR2 FRNRAP. In DNA, the CDR3 is TGTGCTAGTGGCTCTACCGTAGGCTCTGGGGCCAACGTCCTGACTTTC. Translating it yields CASGSTVGSGANVLTF.

This chain joins TRBV27 and TRBJ2-7; D is undetermined. V lost 1 base and J lost 4, with 8 bases in between. CDR3 size: 13 residues. Germline V gene data show CDR1 as MNHEY and CDR2 as SMNVEV (reference sequence). This CDR3 is CASSLFAGYEQYF. The CDR3 DNA reads TGTGCCAGCAGTTTATTCGCAGGATACGAGCAGTACTTC.

Points on this clone: Other DNA sequences in the same sample also yield this CDR3. The chain has TRBV7-2 and TRBJ1-1; 8 nucleotides align to TRBD1. Germline trimming cut 3 bases from V and 0 bases from J; bases unmatched to any gene: 9. CDR3 length equals 17 residues. Germline-derived CDR1 and CDR2 are SGHTA and FQGNSA. In nucleotides, the CDR3 is TGTGCCAGCAGCTTGAGGGCCGGGACAGGACTGAACACTGAAGCTTTCTTT. This sequence encodes CASSLRAGTGLNTEAFF. The full variable domain, completed using reference TRBV7-2 and TRBJ1-1, is GAGVSQSPSNKVTEKGKDVELRCDPISGHTALYWYRQSLGQGLEFLIYFQGNSAPDKSGLPSDRFSAERTGGSVSTLTIQRTQQEDSAVYLCASSLRAGTGLNTEAFFGQGTRLTVV.

This clone was seen just once. The chain couples TRBV2 to TRBJ2-1; tentative D call: TRBD2 (6 bases). Germline V gene lookup returns CDR1 SNHLY and CDR2 FYNNEI. V shed 9 bases and J shed 5 bases, with 14 bases lying between them. The CDR3 totals 13 residues. In nucleotides, the CDR3 is TGTGCCAGTCTGGACGGCGGGGACAATGAGCAGTTCTTC. This codes for CASLDGGDNEQFF. Variable domain in full (rest from reference TRBV2 and TRBJ2-1): EPEVTQTPSHQVTQMGQEVILRCVPISNHLYFYWYRQILGQKVEFLVSFYNNEISEKSEIFDDQFSVERPDGSNFTLKIRSTKLEDSAMYFCASLDGGDNEQFFGPGTRLTVL.

The chain combines TRBV7-6 with TRBJ1-3; D ambiguous. Germline CDR1 SGHVS, CDR2 FNYEAQ. V was trimmed by 2 bases and J by 4 bases, leaving 15 bases between them. The CDR3 covers 16 residues. Here the CDR3 reads CASSLTTGSQGNTIYF. The DNA for the CDR3 is TGTGCCAGCAGCTTAACGACGGGTAGTCAGGGAAACACCATATATTTT.

The chain employs TRBV10-2 and TRBJ2-1; D assignment may be TRBD1 or TRBD2 (5 bases each). This CDR3 has 13 amino acids. In germline, CDR1 is WSHSY, CDR2 SAAADI. Trimming shortened V by 8 bases and J by 4 bases, and 12 bases separated the two germline ends. The CDR3 DNA follows: TGCGCCAGCGCTGGGGACCTTTACAATGAGCAGTTCTTC. This sequence encodes CASAGDLYNEQFF.

The chain joins TRBV4-2 to TRBJ2-3; D may correspond to TRBD1 or TRBD2 (5 bases each). The ends were cut back, 0 bases at V and 5 bases at J, with 12 bases in the middle. The length of the CDR3 is 15 residues. The germline V gene has CDR1 LGHNA and CDR2 YNFKEQ. This CDR3 reads CASSQEGRVLDTQYF. Here the CDR3 DNA reads TGTGCCAGCAGCCAAGAGGGACGGGTATTAGATACGCAGTATTTT.

This sequence joins TRBV4-2 and TRBJ2-5, with D possibly matching TRBD1 (6 bases). The DNA end favors TRBJ2-7, so the J call may be wrong. From germline, CDR1 is LGHNA and CDR2 YNFKEQ. This CDR3 has 15 amino acids. The CDR3 is CASSQGLGTTREQYF. In DNA form, the CDR3 reads TGTGCCAGCAGCCAAGGTTTGGGGACAACCCGCGAGCAGTACTTC.

The chain uses TRBV29-1 and TRBJ1-1; no definite D call. The CDR3 is 8 residues long. CDR1 and CDR2 from the germline V gene are SQVTM and ANQGSEA. Trimming shortened V by 6 bases and J by 10 bases, and 6 bases separated the two germline ends. The CDR3 protein is CSVGAAFF. For the CDR3, the DNA is TGCAGCGTAGGCGCAGCTTTCTTT.

This sequence joins TRBV9 and TRBJ2-7; TRBD2 aligns across 12 bases. V shed 3 bases, J shed 3 bases, and the junction held 1 base outside the gene matches. Germline V gene sequence: CDR1 SGDLS, CDR2 YYNGEE. This CDR3 is 14 amino acids long. The CDR3 sequence is CASSASGRDYEQYF. The CDR3 DNA is TGTGCCAGCAGCGCTAGCGGGAGGGACTACGAGCAGTACTTC.

The rearrangement links TRBV9 to TRBJ2-7; 7 bases match TRBD2. Trimming took 2 bases from V and 7 from J; bases not matched to a gene: 3. Germline loops: CDR1 SGDLS, CDR2 YYNGEE. This CDR3 region has 12 residues. This CDR3 is CASSVTAGEQYF. The CDR3 DNA reads as TGTGCCAGCAGCGTTACAGCGGGAGAGCAGTACTTC.

The gene calls are TRBV10-3 and TRBJ1-3, with unresolved D. Germline V lookup: CDR1 ENHRY, CDR2 SYGVKD. V was shortened by 8 bases and J by 4 bases, with 21 bases between the two germline ends. CDR3 size: 16 residues. Written as DNA, the CDR3 is TGTGCCATCTCCATAAATAGGCGACTGGAAGGAAACACCATATATTTT. This codes for CAISINRRLEGNTIYF.

The chain has TRBV10-2 and TRBJ1-5; D gene ambiguous. The CDR3 is 15 residues long. The V end lost 2 bases, the J end lost 2 bases, and 10 bases lay between the germline ends. CDR1 and CDR2 from the germline V gene are WSHSY and SAAADI. CDR3 loop: CASSELGLGNQPQHF. The CDR3 DNA reads TGCGCCAGCAGTGAGCTGGGCCTTGGCAATCAGCCCCAGCATTTT.

The V call is TRBV2, the J call TRBJ1-3; the D gene is possibly TRBD1 (6 bases). The CDR3 contains 12 residues. Germline assignment: CDR1 SNHLY and CDR2 FYNNEI. Between the trimmed V and J ends, which lost 3 bases and 8 bases, there was a span of 8 bases. The chain's CDR3 is CASSDRGDTIYF. For the CDR3, the DNA is TGTGCCAGCAGTGACAGGGGAGACACCATATATTTT.

This sequence joins TRBV7-9 and TRBJ2-5, with a weak D call TRBD1 (6 bases). CDR3 size: 14 residues. V lost 5 bases and J 5 bases, leaving 15 bases between the germline ends. The germline V gene encodes CDR1 SEHNR and CDR2 FQNEAQ (reference sequence). The CDR3 loop is CASSATRTGETQYF. CDR3 DNA sequence: TGTGCCAGCAGCGCCACTCGTACAGGGGAGACCCAGTACTTC.

The rearrangement joins TRBV7-8 to TRBJ2-7; TRBD2 matches at 11 bases. The ends lost 5 bases at V and 3 bases at J; junction bases unmatched: 6. The germline CDR1 and CDR2 sequences are SGHVS and FQNEAQ. There are 15 residues in the CDR3. The CDR3 protein is CASSPEGLADYEQYF. CDR3 in DNA: TGTGCCAGCAGCCCGGAGGGACTAGCGGACTACGAGCAGTACTTC. Complete variable domain (other parts from reference TRBV7-8 and TRBJ2-7): GAGVSQSPRYKVAKRGQDVALRCDPISGHVSLFWYQQALGQGPEFLTYFQNEAQLDKSGLPSDRFFAERPEGSVSTLKIQRTQQEDSAVYLCASSPEGLADYEQYFGPGTRLTVT.

This sequence joins TRBV2 and TRBJ2-1; 13 bases line up with TRBD2. The germline V gene has CDR1 SNHLY and CDR2 FYNNEI. The CDR3 has 16 amino acids. Trimming took 7 bases from V and 7 from J; bases not matched to a gene: 10. In nucleotides, the CDR3 is TGTGCCAGCATGGGGACTAGCGGGACGAGTCGAAATGAGCAGTTCTTC. Encoded protein: CASMGTSGTSRNEQFF.

The table lists this clone with a count of one. This chain joins TRBV19 and TRBJ1-5, with 7 bases matching TRBD1. The J segment lost 9 bases and the V segment lost 6 bases, leaving 17 bases of the junction unmatched. The germline V gene has CDR1 LNHDA and CDR2 SQIVND (reference sequence). The CDR3 runs 16 residues. CDR3 amino acids: CASSPLGTVPARPQHF. CDR3 bases: TGTGCCAGTAGCCCCCTTGGGACAGTCCCGGCGCGGCCCCAGCATTTT.

In DNA form, the CDR3 reads TGTGCCAGCGTGAGGGTAGGGGGCACTGAAGCTTTCTTT. As protein: CASVRVGGTEAFF. The rearrangement joins TRBV13 to TRBJ1-1; D might be TRBD1 (6 bases). Germline V gene lookup returns CDR1 PRHDT and CDR2 FYEKMQ (reference sequence). This CDR3 has 13 residues. V lost 8 bases and J 4 bases, leaving 14 bases between the germline ends.

The chain employs TRBV5-4 and TRBJ2-2, with D hard to call. The V end was cut by 1 base, the J end by 6 bases, with 7 bases between. Germline lookup yields CDR1 SGHNT and CDR2 YYREEE (reference sequence). The CDR3 has 13 amino acids. The CDR3 region has the DNA TGTGCCAGCAGCTTGTTGGGTTCCGGGGAGCTGTTTTTT. This gives the protein CASSLLGSGELFF.

The chain recombines TRBV27 with TRBJ1-4; TRBD1 agrees at 7 bases. In germline, CDR1 is MNHEY, CDR2 SMNVEV (reference sequence). There are 13 residues in the CDR3. The V and J ends lost 3 bases and 8 bases, in that order; junction bases with no gene match: 3. This CDR3 is CASSFLGGEKLFF. CDR3 in DNA: TGTGCCAGCAGTTTCTTAGGGGGCGAAAAACTGTTTTTT.